The 29 T cell receptor beta chains below come from one sample, sequenced in a study of blood T cell repertoires in COVID-19. Some clones are missing from TCRdb's copy, which holds only in-frame ones; the method was immunoSEQ multiplex PCR. The sample carries fewer than 120,000 clones, around three quarters recorded once. Sequencing was performed on peripheral blood. The receptors derive from a woman aged 60-70 years with acute or convalescent COVID-19.

The V gene is TRBV28, the J gene TRBJ2-7, with D perhaps matching TRBD1 (5 bases). V lost 1 base to trimming and J lost 2 bases, with 9 bases between them. Germline assignment: CDR1 MDHEN and CDR2 SYDVKM. This CDR3 is built from 14 residues. The CDR3 reads CASSLSGLPYEQYF. In DNA form, the CDR3 reads TGTGCCAGCAGTTTATCAGGGCTCCCCTACGAGCAGTACTTC.

This clone was counted between two and nine times. This chain uses TRBV7-9 with TRBJ1-5, with 8 bases that match TRBD1. The germline V gene encodes CDR1 SEHNR and CDR2 FQNEAQ (reference sequence). V lost 4 bases to trimming and J lost 5 bases; unmatched junction nucleotides: 7. This CDR3 has 15 amino acids. The CDR3 coding sequence is TGTGCCAGCAGCTCTCGACAGGGGTCGGATCAGCCCCAGCATTTT. Amino acid sequence: CASSSRQGSDQPQHF.

The genes are TRBV6-5 and TRBJ2-3, with TRBD2 matching over 7 bases. The junction had 8 bases not matched to a gene; V was cut back by 8 bases and J by 0 bases. The CDR3 runs 15 residues. Germline V gene data show CDR1 as MNHEY and CDR2 as SVGAGI. The CDR3, as DNA: TGTGCCAGCGCCCCGGGGGGTGCTAGCACAGATACGCAGTATTTT. As protein: CASAPGGASTDTQYF.

The genes are TRBV28 and TRBJ1-2; D perhaps matches TRBD1 (5 bases). CDR3 length equals 13 residues. With 1 base removed from V and 4 bases from J, the gap between germline ends came to 7 bases. The germline CDR1 and CDR2 sequences are MDHEN and SYDVKM. CDR3 coding DNA: TGTGCCAGCAGTTTATACGACAGCTATGGCTACACCTTC. This gives the protein CASSLYDSYGYTF.

This clone was found many times. The chain couples TRBV7-2 to TRBJ2-5; tentatively, D is TRBD2 (5 bases). Germline assignment: CDR1 SGHTA and CDR2 FQGNSA. The V end was cut by 3 bases, the J end by 7 bases, with 12 bases between. There are 13 residues in the CDR3. The CDR3 bases are TGTGCCAGCAGCTTCGGGATAGCCGGGACCCAGTACTTC. Protein: CASSFGIAGTQYF.

A few counts support this clone. CDR3 coding DNA: TGTGCCAGCAGTCCCAGGGCTCGTTACGAGCAGTACTTC. This translates into CASSPRARYEQYF. This chain links TRBV28 with TRBJ2-7, with D perhaps TRBD1 (5 bases). Germline V gene lookup returns CDR1 MDHEN and CDR2 SYDVKM. The CDR3 is 13 amino acids. Trimming removed 5 bases at V and 4 bases at J, with 12 bases between.

The chain links TRBV7-9 to TRBJ1-2; D uncertain. The germline V and J ends were trimmed by 6 bases and 8 bases, with 13 bases remaining between them. CDR3 length: 12 residues. CDR1 is SEHNR, CDR2 FQNEAQ, per germline (reference sequence). CDR3 protein: CASSIGLKGYTF. CDR3 nucleotides: TGTGCCAGCAGTATCGGACTCAAAGGCTACACCTTC.

Many counts were recorded for this clone. The V gene is TRBV7-3, the J gene TRBJ2-6; D ambiguous. Germline CDR1 and CDR2: SGHTA and FQGTGA. V was trimmed by 2 bases and J by 0 bases, leaving 5 bases between them. The CDR3 contains 15 residues. The DNA of the CDR3 is TGTGCCAGCAGCTTACCCCACTCTGGGGCCAACGTCCTGACTTTC. Its protein product is CASSLPHSGANVLTF.

In nucleotides, the CDR3 is TGCGCCAGCAGGGGAGGGACAGGGGTCTTCATGAACACTGAAGCTTTCTTT. It encodes CASRGGTGVFMNTEAFF. The rearrangement joins TRBV5-1 to TRBJ1-1; TRBD1 matches at 10 bases. This CDR3 spans 17 amino acids. Germline trimming cut 5 bases from V and 0 bases from J; bases unmatched to any gene: 10. Germline V gene data show CDR1 as SGHRS and CDR2 as YFSETQ.

The gene calls are TRBV7-2 and TRBJ1-1, with unresolved D. V lost 3 bases and J lost 1, with 12 bases in between. This CDR3 spans 15 amino acids. CDR1 SGHTA and CDR2 FQGNSA come from the germline V gene. In DNA, the CDR3 is TGTGCCAGCAGCTTCACGGCGGGCGCGAACACTGAAGCTTTCTTT. Amino acids: CASSFTAGANTEAFF.

The chain is built from TRBV9 and TRBJ1-2, with D perhaps matching TRBD1 (5 bases). V lost 3 bases, J lost 2 bases, and 8 bases lay in between. The germline V gene encodes CDR1 SGDLS and CDR2 YYNGEE. The CDR3 has 13 amino acids. The CDR3 region is CASSGDWNYGYTF. The CDR3 bases are TGTGCCAGCAGCGGGGACTGGAACTATGGCTACACCTTC.

This clone was counted only a few times. The rearrangement uses TRBV3-1 (or the pseudogene TRBV3-2) and TRBJ2-5; 12 positions agree with TRBD1. Germline CDR1 and CDR2: LGHDT and YNNKEL (reference sequence). V shed 5 bases and J 5 bases; nucleotides not matched to a gene: 9. The CDR3 totals 16 residues. The CDR3 is CASSSRDRGRGETQYF. Here the CDR3 DNA reads TGTGCCAGCAGCTCGAGGGACAGGGGGCGCGGGGAGACCCAGTACTTC.

The chain combines TRBV5-1 with TRBJ1-4, with TRBD1 identical over 9 bases. V lost 1 base and J lost 5; bases outside the gene matches: 9. The CDR3 is 17 residues long. Germline V gene lookup returns CDR1 SGHRS and CDR2 YFSETQ. CDR3 sequence: CASSLRTGAVINEKLFF. CDR3 DNA: TGCGCCAGCAGCTTGCGGACAGGGGCCGTAATAAATGAAAAACTGTTTTTT.

This clone was recorded a few times. This chain joins TRBV15 and TRBJ2-2; D remains unclear. V was shortened by 0 bases and J by 1 base, with 6 bases between the two germline ends. The CDR3 has 15 amino acids. The germline gives CDR1 LNHNV, CDR2 YYDKDF (reference sequence). The CDR3 DNA reads TGTGCCACCAGCAGAGACACTCGGAACACCGGGGAGCTGTTTTTT. This gives the protein CATSRDTRNTGELFF.

As for this clone: The junction differs from germline at one of its ends, possibly a read error. The chain uses TRBV4-3 and TRBJ1-5; D call uncertain. Germline values: CDR1 LGHNA, CDR2 YSLEER. The CDR3 covers 14 residues. The CDR3 DNA is TGCGCCAGCAGCCAAGAACGAAGCACTCAGCCCCAGCATTTT. It codes for CASSQERSTQPQHF.

V gene TRBV5-5 combines with J gene TRBJ2-7; weak D call: TRBD1 (6 bases). Germline CDR1 and CDR2: SGHKS and YYEKEE (reference sequence). There are 14 residues in the CDR3. The V end was cut by 2 bases, the J end by 2 bases, with 11 bases between. CDR3 sequence: CASSFDRKTYEQYF. Here the CDR3 DNA reads TGTGCCAGCAGCTTCGACAGGAAAACCTACGAGCAGTACTTC.

This chain links TRBV7-2 with TRBJ2-7, with D possibly matching TRBD1 (6 bases). V lost 5 bases to trimming and J lost 3 bases, with 17 bases between them. Germline V CDR1 and CDR2: SGHTA, FQGNSA. The CDR3 sequence is 15 residues long. CDR3 sequence reads: CASSVTGRGDYEQYF. The CDR3 nucleotides read TGTGCCAGCAGCGTAACAGGGCGAGGGGACTACGAGCAGTACTTC. The full variable domain, in which reference TRBV7-2 and TRBJ2-7 provide the parts outside the CDR3, is GAGVSQSPSNKVTEKGKDVELRCDPISGHTALYWYRQSLGQGLEFLIYFQGNSAPDKSGLPSDRFSAERTGGSVSTLTIQRTQQEDSAVYLCASSVTGRGDYEQYFGPGTRLTVT.

The chain links TRBV7-2 to TRBJ1-2, with D unclear. V shed 5 bases and J shed 2 bases, with 9 bases lying between them. The CDR3 runs 13 residues. The germline V gene has CDR1 SGHTA and CDR2 FQGNSA. CDR3 DNA: TGTGCCAGCAGCCTTACACGCAACTATGGCTACACCTTC. It specifies CASSLTRNYGYTF. Supplemented by reference TRBV7-2 and TRBJ1-2, the full variable domain reads GAGVSQSPSNKVTEKGKDVELRCDPISGHTALYWYRQSLGQGLEFLIYFQGNSAPDKSGLPSDRFSAERTGGSVSTLTIQRTQQEDSAVYLCASSLTRNYGYTFGSGTRLTVV.

The V call is TRBV6-6, the J call TRBJ1-2; 7 bases match TRBD1. This CDR3 has 14 residues. V was clipped by 4 bases and J by 8 bases; unmatched bases: 10. Germline CDR1 reads MNHNY; CDR2 reads SVGAGI (reference sequence). This chain's CDR3 is CASSSRQGSGGYTF. The CDR3 region has the DNA TGTGCCAGCAGTTCAAGACAGGGTAGTGGCGGCTACACCTTC.

V usage is TRBV10-3 and J usage is TRBJ1-3, with D possibly matching TRBD1 (6 bases). Trimming stripped 9 bases from V and 0 bases from J, with 9 bases between. The CDR3 is made up of 13 amino acids. Germline CDR1 and CDR2: ENHRY and SYGVKD. The CDR3 loop reads CAIGQPSGNTIYF. Written as DNA, the CDR3 is TGTGCCATTGGACAGCCCTCTGGAAACACCATATATTTT.

This rearrangement joins TRBV28 to TRBJ2-7; 7 nucleotides align to TRBD2. This CDR3 is built from 15 residues. The germline V gene has CDR1 MDHEN and CDR2 SYDVKM. V was clipped by 0 bases and J by 0 bases; unmatched bases: 2. The CDR3 nucleotides are TGTGCCAGCAGTTTATGGGGGGGGTTCTCCTACGAGCAGTACTTC. It is translated as CASSLWGGFSYEQYF. Full variable domain (remainder filled in from reference TRBV28 and TRBJ2-7): DVKVTQSSRYLVKRTGEKVFLECVQDMDHENMFWYRQDPGLGLRLIYFSYDVKMKEKGDIPEGYSVSREKKERFSLILESASTNQTSMYLCASSLWGGFSYEQYFGPGTRLTVT.

The chain is built from TRBV19 and TRBJ2-7; 7 positions match TRBD1. The V gene's germline CDR1 is LNHDA and CDR2 SQIVND (reference sequence). With V trimmed by 3 bases and J by 5 bases, 7 bases remained unmatched. The CDR3 length is 14 residues. The CDR3 nucleotides are TGTGCCAGTAGTATTCGGACAGGCAGTCACGAGCAGTACTTC. Translating gives CASSIRTGSHEQYF.

J is TRBJ1-4 and V is TRBV6-6; 8 nucleotides align to TRBD1. Germline lookup yields CDR1 MNHNY and CDR2 SVGAGI (reference sequence). Trimming at V came to 1 base and at J to 8 bases, leaving 6 bases not matched to a gene. The CDR3 runs to 15 residues. CDR3 nucleotide sequence: TGTGCCAGCAGTTACTGGGGACAGGCCTTAGAAAAACTGTTTTTT. Translating gives CASSYWGQALEKLFF.

The chain carries TRBV7-9 and TRBJ2-1, with unresolved D. CDR1 is SEHNR, CDR2 FQNEAQ, per germline (reference sequence). The CDR3 has 14 amino acids. V shed 5 bases and J shed 7 bases, with 15 bases lying between them. The CDR3 DNA reads TGTGCCAGCAGCCCTATAGCTTCCCGAAATGAGCAGTTCTTC. Translating it yields CASSPIASRNEQFF.

V and J are TRBV29-1 and TRBJ1-1; D unresolved. Per germline, CDR1 SQVTM and CDR2 ANQGSEA. Trimming took off 5 bases at V and 7 bases at J, with 11 bases between the two ends. There are 11 residues in the CDR3. CDR3 in amino acids: CSVHQVGEAFF. DNA of the CDR3: TGCAGCGTTCACCAGGTGGGTGAAGCTTTCTTT.

The V gene is TRBV30, the J gene TRBJ1-6; the D is unclear. The germline V and J ends were trimmed by 5 bases and 6 bases, with 14 bases remaining between them. Germline loops: CDR1 GTSNPN, CDR2 SVGIG (reference sequence). The CDR3 is 14 residues long. CDR3 sequence (DNA): TGTGCCTGGGCCCGCCGGGATTCTAATTCACCCCTCCACTTT. It translates to CAWARRDSNSPLHF.

The genes are TRBV28 and TRBJ2-2; 8 positions match TRBD2. The CDR3 consists of 13 residues. The germline V gene has CDR1 MDHEN and CDR2 SYDVKM. The CDR3 DNA reads TGTACCTCCGGGGGGGGACCCACCGGGGAGCTGTTTTTT. It codes for CTSGGGPTGELFF.

The V gene is TRBV18, the J gene TRBJ1-1; 9 nucleotides align to TRBD1. The CDR3 covers 13 residues. The germline V gene encodes CDR1 KGHSH and CDR2 LQKENI. The J segment lost 11 bases and the V segment lost 3 bases, leaving 7 bases of the junction unmatched. CDR3 sequence reads: CASSPGQGKWAFF. As DNA, the CDR3 is TGTGCCAGCTCACCGGGACAGGGAAAGTGGGCTTTCTTT.

The CDR3 DNA sequence: TGTGCCTGGAGTTTAGCGGGGAGACTGACCGGGGAGCTGTTTTTT. Protein sequence: CAWSLAGRLTGELFF. The V and J genes are TRBV30 and TRBJ2-2; 8 positions agree with TRBD2. J was trimmed by 5 bases and V by 2 bases; bases with no gene match: 7. The CDR3 sequence is 15 residues long. Looked up from germline, CDR1 is GTSNPN and CDR2 is SVGIG (reference sequence).